Presented here are 21 T cell receptor beta chains from one specimen sequenced in a study of T cell changes during pregnancy in multiple sclerosis. Clones were sequenced by immunoSEQ multiplex PCR, and TCRdb holds only the in-frame ones, with some missing. The repertoire holds 35,000 to 50,000 clones, with about 85% as singletons. Sequencing used CD4+ T cells from peripheral blood mononuclear cells, obtained in the second trimester of pregnancy. The source is a female donor with multiple sclerosis, enrolled in a pregnancy study.

The rearrangement joins TRBV27 to TRBJ2-5; possible D gene TRBD1, 6 bases. CDR1 and CDR2 (germline): MNHEY, SMNVEV (reference sequence). V was cut by 6 bases and J by 2 bases, with 16 bases left in between. The CDR3 contains 15 residues. In nucleotides, the CDR3 is TGTGCCAGCAGCCCAGTTGATGGACAGCAAGAGACCCAGTACTTC. Translated: CASSPVDGQQETQYF.

This clone was seen more than once but under ten times. The chain joins TRBV19 to TRBJ2-1; 14 bases agree with TRBD2. The germline gives CDR1 LNHDA, CDR2 SQIVND (reference sequence). V gave up 5 bases and J gave up 8 bases; unmatched junction bases: 2. The CDR3 has 14 residues. The CDR3 sequence: CASSLGLAGDEQFF. The DNA for the CDR3 is TGTGCCAGTAGTCTGGGACTAGCGGGAGATGAGCAGTTCTTC.

The chain recombines TRBV5-6 with TRBJ2-5, with D possibly matching TRBD2 (5 bases). This CDR3 contains 13 residues. Germline V lookup: CDR1 SGHDT, CDR2 YYEEEE. V lost 0 bases, J lost 3 bases, and 6 bases lay in between. In nucleotides, the CDR3 is TGTGCCAGCAGCTTGGGGCGGGAAGAGACCCAGTACTTC. It encodes CASSLGREETQYF. Filled out from reference TRBV5-6 and TRBJ2-5, the complete variable domain reads DAGVTQSPTHLIKTRGQQVTLRCSPKSGHDTVSWYQQALGQGPQFIFQYYEEEERQRGNFPDRFSGHQFPNYSSELNVNALLLGDSALYLCASSLGREETQYFGPGTRLLVL.

The rearrangement uses TRBV7-9 and TRBJ1-1, with D unresolved. Trimming removed 3 bases at V and 6 bases at J, with 8 bases between. CDR3 size: 12 residues. Germline CDR1 is SEHNR and CDR2 is FQNEAQ (reference sequence). The CDR3 loop is CASSLVSAEAFF. The CDR3 DNA sequence: TGTGCCAGCAGCTTGGTAAGCGCTGAAGCTTTCTTT.

The rearrangement joins TRBV6-1 to TRBJ1-5; possible D gene TRBD1, 5 bases. Per the germline V gene, CDR1 is MNHNS and CDR2 is SASEGT. The CDR3 is 16 amino acids. The V and J ends lost 0 bases and 2 bases respectively, with 11 bases between them. CDR3 residues: CASSEANRWGNQPQHF. In DNA form, the CDR3 reads TGTGCCAGCAGTGAAGCAAACAGGTGGGGCAATCAGCCCCAGCATTTT.

The rearrangement links TRBV7-8 to TRBJ2-1, with D tentatively TRBD2 (6 bases). There are 15 residues in the CDR3. V dropped 6 bases and J dropped 4 bases, with 16 bases sitting between them. CDR1 and CDR2 (germline): SGHVS, FQNEAQ. CDR3 DNA: TGTGCCAGCAGGTACACCGGGGGAATTTACAATGAGCAGTTCTTC. Translation gives CASRYTGGIYNEQFF.

The V call is TRBV7-9, the J call TRBJ2-1, with 10 positions matching TRBD2. This CDR3 region has 19 residues. V lost 1 base to trimming and J lost 1 base; unmatched junction nucleotides: 10. Looked up from germline, CDR1 is SEHNR and CDR2 is FQNEAQ (reference sequence). CDR3 sequence (DNA): TGTGCCAGCAGCTTAGGGATACTAGCGGGACGGGGTTCCTACAATGAGCAGTTCTTC. Its translation is CASSLGILAGRGSYNEQFF.

The V call is TRBV2, the J call TRBJ2-7; D is ambiguous. From germline, CDR1 is SNHLY and CDR2 FYNNEI. The germline V and J ends were trimmed by 2 bases and 0 bases, with 8 bases remaining between them. The CDR3 is 14 residues long. The CDR3 DNA reads as TGTGCCAGCAGTGAAACGGGTCTCTCCTACGAGCAGTACTTC. Translating gives CASSETGLSYEQYF.

V gene TRBV5-4 combines with J gene TRBJ2-2, with 8 bases matching TRBD2. Trimming took 2 bases from V and 6 from J; bases not matched to a gene: 6. Looked up from germline, CDR1 is SGHNT and CDR2 is YYREEE (reference sequence). The CDR3 is made up of 15 amino acids. The CDR3 nucleotides are TGTGCCAGCAGCTTATCCGGACTAGCCCCCGGGGAGCTGTTTTTT. Translating it yields CASSLSGLAPGELFF.

The chain joins TRBV7-2 to TRBJ2-7, with TRBD2 matching over 16 bases. The germline V gene encodes CDR1 SGHTA and CDR2 FQGNSA. Unmatched junction bases numbered 8, after V lost 7 bases and J lost 2 bases. This CDR3 comprises 17 residues. The CDR3 spells CASINPGLAGGAYEQYF. DNA for the CDR3: TGTGCCAGCATTAATCCGGGACTAGCGGGAGGGGCCTACGAGCAGTACTTC.

This sequence joins TRBV27 and TRBJ2-1; 12 nucleotides match TRBD1. Trimming cost V 7 bases and J 6 bases; bases outside gene matches: 7. The germline gives CDR1 MNHEY, CDR2 SMNVEV (reference sequence). The CDR3 runs to 15 residues. The CDR3 coding sequence is TGTGCCAGCACCGGGACAGGGGGCAAGGGCAATGAGCAGTTCTTC. This sequence encodes CASTGTGGKGNEQFF.

This chain joins TRBV7-2 and TRBJ2-3; 7 bases align to TRBD1. Germline CDR1 SGHTA, CDR2 FQGNSA. V lost 0 bases to trimming and J lost 3 bases; unmatched junction nucleotides: 6. The CDR3 length is 16 residues. For the CDR3, the DNA is TGTGCCAGCAGCTTAGCGACAGGGTGGGGGACAGATACGCAGTATTTT. Its protein product is CASSLATGWGTDTQYF.

This chain links TRBV6-5 with TRBJ2-7; 8 nucleotides line up with TRBD2. This CDR3 is 15 amino acids long. CDR1 is MNHEY, CDR2 SVGAGI, per germline. V shed 8 bases, J shed 4 bases, and the junction held 13 bases outside the gene matches. The CDR3 sequence: CASAKTGGASYEQYF. CDR3 in DNA: TGTGCCAGCGCCAAAACGGGGGGGGCCTCTTACGAGCAGTACTTC.

This sequence joins TRBV7-2 and TRBJ2-7; TRBD1 matches at 9 bases. V dropped 6 bases and J dropped 7; count of bases not matched to a gene: 10. This CDR3 comprises 14 residues. Germline V gene sequence: CDR1 SGHTA, CDR2 FQGNSA. The CDR3 DNA reads as TGTGCCAGCAGGCCGGGACAGGGTCAGACGGAGCAGTACTTC. This codes for CASRPGQGQTEQYF.

This chain joins TRBV28 and TRBJ2-4; 8 bases agree with TRBD1. The CDR3 runs 15 residues. V was pared by 4 bases and J by 8 bases, with 10 bases of the junction left unmatched. Looked up from germline, CDR1 is MDHEN and CDR2 is SYDVKM. The CDR3 DNA reads TGTGCCAGCAGTTACCCAGGGGGCAACGCAGACATTCAGTACTTC. Translating gives CASSYPGGNADIQYF.

V usage is TRBV5-6 and J usage is TRBJ2-3, with 7 bases lining up with TRBD2. CDR1 is SGHDT and CDR2 is YYEEEE in the germline V gene. Trimming at V came to 2 bases and at J to 1 base, leaving 4 bases not matched to a gene. This CDR3 contains 15 residues. CDR3 in amino acids: CASSFLAVGTDTQYF. In DNA form, the CDR3 reads TGTGCCAGCAGCTTTCTAGCGGTCGGCACAGATACGCAGTATTTT.

This rearrangement joins TRBV28 to TRBJ1-1; 7 nucleotides line up with TRBD1. V was clipped by 1 base and J by 4 bases; unmatched bases: 6. The CDR3 spans 15 residues. The V gene's germline CDR1 is MDHEN and CDR2 SYDVKM. CDR3: CASSLSRGTATEAFF. The CDR3 DNA follows: TGTGCCAGCAGTTTATCCCGAGGGACAGCCACTGAAGCTTTCTTT.

This clone was observed a few times. V usage is TRBV18 and J usage is TRBJ2-1, with 8 bases aligning to TRBD1. Germline trimming cut 5 bases from V and 0 bases from J; bases unmatched to any gene: 6. This CDR3 spans 16 amino acids. Germline V gene lookup returns CDR1 KGHSH and CDR2 LQKENI. The CDR3 region has the DNA TGTGCCAGCTCATTCAACAGGGGGAGCTCCTACAATGAGCAGTTCTTC. This gives the protein CASSFNRGSSYNEQFF.

The rearrangement links TRBV7-8 to TRBJ2-7; weak D call: TRBD1 (5 bases). This CDR3 has 14 amino acids. Trimming stripped 3 bases from V and 4 bases from J, with 13 bases between. Looked up from germline, CDR1 is SGHVS and CDR2 is FQNEAQ. This CDR3 is CASSFGQGFYEQYF. The CDR3 coding sequence is TGTGCCAGCAGCTTTGGGCAGGGTTTTTACGAGCAGTACTTC.

The chain links TRBV25-1 to TRBJ1-2; D may be TRBD1 (5 bases). The ends were cut back, 4 bases at V and 8 bases at J, with 14 bases in the middle. Germline CDR1 MGHDK, CDR2 SYGVNS. The CDR3 has 13 amino acids. Written as DNA, the CDR3 is TGTGCCAGCAGTGGTCAGACAGAAGACGGCTACACCTTC. Protein product: CASSGQTEDGYTF.

This chain connects TRBV5-1 to TRBJ2-3; 12 bases map to TRBD1. The CDR3 contains 16 residues. CDR1 is SGHRS, CDR2 YFSETQ, per germline. J lost 2 bases, V lost 5 bases, and 6 bases had no gene match. Written as DNA, the CDR3 is TGCGCCAGCAGTATTCGGGACAGGGGGCCCACAGATACGCAGTATTTT. Translated, it gives CASSIRDRGPTDTQYF.